A single sample is the source of the 29 T cell receptor beta chains below, sequenced in a study of cytomegalovirus exposure and HLA in healthy donors. In the PCR, 60 Vbeta and 13 Jbeta primers were used. Sequencing used immunoSEQ multiplex PCR; TCRdb keeps in-frame clones, though not all of them. The sample carries 200,000 to 300,000 clones, roughly 82% recorded once. The sequenced sample consisted of PBMCs. The receptors were gathered from a woman aged 40-49 years in good health and CMV-seropositive.

This chain connects TRBV28 to TRBJ1-5; 7 nucleotides align to TRBD1. With V trimmed by 4 bases and J by 6 bases, 6 bases remained unmatched. The CDR3 consists of 14 residues. Germline loops: CDR1 MDHEN, CDR2 SYDVKM. CDR3 DNA sequence: TGTGCCAGCAGTTCTCCACAGGGGACTCAGCCCCAGCATTTT. It yields the protein CASSSPQGTQPQHF.

The chain links TRBV5-4 to TRBJ1-5; the match to TRBD1 covers 10 bases. V lost 0 bases to trimming and J lost 5 bases; unmatched junction nucleotides: 2. This CDR3 has 15 residues. Germline CDR1 reads SGHNT; CDR2 reads YYREEE (reference sequence). The DNA of the CDR3 is TGTGCCAGCAGCTTGGGGGGACAGGGGCATCAGCCCCAGCATTTT. Its translation: CASSLGGQGHQPQHF.

The chain couples TRBV14 to TRBJ1-2; D unresolved. Trimming removed 0 bases from V and 4 bases from J, with 12 bases in between. From germline, CDR1 is SGHDN and CDR2 FVKESK. The CDR3 is made up of 15 amino acids. CDR3 coding DNA: TGTGCCAGCAGCCAAGAGGCAGATTTGCTCTATGGCTACACCTTC. Amino acid sequence: CASSQEADLLYGYTF. The whole variable domain, filled in from reference TRBV14 and TRBJ1-2, reads EAGVTQFPSHSVIEKGQTVTLRCDPISGHDNLYWYRRVMGKEIKFLLHFVKESKQDESGMPNNRFLAERTGGTYSTLKVQPAELEDSGVYFCASSQEADLLYGYTFGSGTRLTVV.

This sequence joins TRBV7-3 and TRBJ2-5; the match to TRBD2 covers 8 bases. The length of the CDR3 is 15 residues. Losses at the gene ends were 5 bases for V and 2 bases for J; bases not matched to a gene: 7. Germline loops: CDR1 SGHTA, CDR2 FQGTGA. CDR3 sequence: CASSRPGLVQETQYF. In DNA form, the CDR3 reads TGTGCCAGCAGCCGTCCGGGACTAGTACAAGAGACCCAGTACTTC.

This chain links TRBV30 with TRBJ1-3; D uncertain. The ends were cut back, 7 bases at V and 0 bases at J, with 7 bases in the middle. Germline CDR1 reads GTSNPN; CDR2 reads SVGIG (reference sequence). The CDR3 consists of 12 residues. The CDR3, as DNA: TGTGCCTTGCGATTCTCTGGAAACACCATATATTTT. It translates to CALRFSGNTIYF.

V is TRBV30 and J is TRBJ2-3, with D perhaps TRBD2 (5 bases). CDR1 GTSNPN and CDR2 SVGIG come from the germline V gene (reference sequence). V gave up 2 bases and J gave up 5 bases, with 11 bases separating them. This CDR3 contains 13 residues. The CDR3: CAWSKRGLDTQYF. CDR3 coding DNA: TGTGCCTGGAGTAAGCGAGGGTTAGATACGCAGTATTTT.

CDR3 sequence reads: CASSYRRHNTEAFF. The CDR3 bases are TGTGCCAGCAGTTATAGGCGACATAACACTGAAGCTTTCTTT. The chain carries TRBV6-5 and TRBJ1-1; no clear D gene. This CDR3 comprises 14 residues. The V gene lost 3 bases and the J gene lost 2 bases, with 10 bases spanning the gap. Germline CDR1 and CDR2: MNHEY and SVGAGI.

The rearrangement uses TRBV4-1 and TRBJ1-2, with no clear D. Germline-derived CDR1 and CDR2 are MGHRA and YSYEKL. Trimming removed 1 base from V and 4 bases from J, with 10 bases in between. The CDR3 runs 14 residues. The CDR3 sequence: CASSQGLITYGYTF. CDR3 nucleotide sequence: TGCGCCAGCAGCCAAGGGCTGATTACCTATGGCTACACCTTC.

This clone was seen once. The chain is built from TRBV7-2 and TRBJ2-3; the D gene is possibly TRBD1 (5 bases). The germline gives CDR1 SGHTA, CDR2 FQGNSA. The V and J ends lost 2 bases and 0 bases respectively, with 9 bases between them. This CDR3 is built from 15 residues. The CDR3 DNA reads TGTGCCAGCAGCTTACAGGGCGCTAGCACAGATACGCAGTATTTT. This codes for CASSLQGASTDTQYF.

J is TRBJ1-2 and V is TRBV5-1; 7 bases are shared with TRBD1. This CDR3 contains 14 residues. With V trimmed by 2 bases and J by 8 bases, 9 bases remained unmatched. Germline CDR1 SGHRS, CDR2 YFSETQ. The DNA of the CDR3 is TGCGCCAGCAGCTTATTAGACAGGGTCAGAGGCTACACCTTC. It codes for CASSLLDRVRGYTF.

CDR3 in amino acids: CASSPSRGANYEQYF. CDR3 coding DNA: TGCGCCAGCAGCCCAAGCCGGGGGGCTAACTACGAGCAGTACTTC. V is TRBV4-3 and J is TRBJ2-7, with a weak D call TRBD2 (7 bases). Germline assignment: CDR1 LGHNA and CDR2 YSLEER. Deletions cut 4 bases from V and 3 bases from J, with 16 bases between. This CDR3 comprises 15 residues.

The J gene is TRBJ1-1, the V gene TRBV18; TRBD1 agrees at 8 bases. J was trimmed by 6 bases and V by 4 bases; bases with no gene match: 4. CDR1 is KGHSH, CDR2 LQKENI, per germline. This CDR3 has 13 amino acids. CDR3 sequence reads: CASSLNRGAEAFF. The CDR3 coding sequence is TGTGCCAGCTCACTCAACAGGGGGGCTGAAGCTTTCTTT.

The chain uses TRBV6-7 and TRBJ2-7, with TRBD2 identical over 7 bases. TRBV6-7 is noted as an ORF with a role that remains uncertain. This CDR3 has 13 amino acids. Trimming cost V 6 bases and J 3 bases; bases outside gene matches: 5. The CDR3 bases are TGTGCCAGCAGGGCGGGAGTGGTCTACGAGCAGTACTTC. This codes for CASRAGVVYEQYF.

This clone was observed a handful of times. The genes are TRBV19 and TRBJ2-5, with a possible D match to TRBD2 (7 bases). This CDR3 is 15 amino acids long. V gave up 3 bases and J gave up 5 bases, with 16 bases separating them. Per germline, CDR1 LNHDA and CDR2 SQIVND (reference sequence). CDR3 coding DNA: TGTGCCAGTAGTATGCTTCCGGGGGGCAGGGAGACCCAGTACTTC. Protein: CASSMLPGGRETQYF.

CDR3 in DNA: TGTGCCAGCACCACCCTTTTTCCGGGACAGGGGGCGATGGACACTGAAGCTTTCTTT. Amino acid sequence: CASTTLFPGQGAMDTEAFF. V usage is TRBV11-3 and J usage is TRBJ1-1, with 12 bases that match TRBD1. In germline, CDR1 is SGHNT, CDR2 YENEEA. The CDR3 has 19 residues. The J segment lost 3 bases and the V segment lost 7 bases, leaving 18 bases of the junction unmatched.

The chain is built from TRBV9 and TRBJ1-5, with 9 bases matching TRBD1. From germline, CDR1 is SGDLS and CDR2 YYNGEE. The CDR3 is made up of 15 amino acids. The trim removed 3 bases at V and 7 bases at J, leaving 8 bases unmatched. DNA for the CDR3: TGTGCCAGCAGCGCAGGGACAGGGTCGGGACAGCCCCAGCATTTT. Translation: CASSAGTGSGQPQHF.

A note on this clone: Relative to the germline gene, one junction end is altered; a read error may explain this. J is TRBJ1-6 and V is TRBV7-8; 9 bases map to TRBD1. Germline V lookup: CDR1 SGHVS, CDR2 FQNEAQ. This CDR3 region has 15 residues. CDR3: CAGSGYRGPNSPLHF. CDR3 nucleotide sequence: TGTGCCGGCAGCGGTTACAGGGGGCCAAATTCACCCCTCCACTTT.

The chain recombines TRBV27 with TRBJ1-2; possible D gene TRBD1, 5 bases. Trimming took off 2 bases at V and 4 bases at J, with 11 bases between the two ends. In germline, CDR1 is MNHEY, CDR2 SMNVEV (reference sequence). The CDR3 runs 14 residues. The CDR3 sequence is CASSLGQGFYGYTF. DNA of the CDR3: TGTGCCAGCAGTTTAGGCCAGGGCTTCTATGGCTACACCTTC.

This chain links TRBV14 with TRBJ2-5; D call uncertain. The CDR3 sequence is 14 residues long. Germline V CDR1 and CDR2: SGHDN, FVKESK. The V gene lost 3 bases and the J gene lost 7 bases, with 15 bases spanning the gap. CDR3: CASSHSENGATQYF. The CDR3 DNA reads as TGTGCCAGCAGCCATTCAGAAAACGGAGCGACCCAGTACTTC.

The chain joins TRBV4-3 to TRBJ1-2, with D possibly matching TRBD1 (5 bases). V shed 1 base and J shed 4 bases, with 13 bases lying between them. The CDR3 is made up of 15 amino acids. Germline assignment: CDR1 LGHNA and CDR2 YSLEER. The CDR3 nucleotides read TGCGCCAGCAGCCAAGTCCACACAGGCACCTATGGCTACACCTTC. Translating gives CASSQVHTGTYGYTF.

For the CDR3, the DNA is TGTGCCAGCAGCTTAGCTTCAGGGGATCAGCCCCAGCATTTT. It is translated as CASSLASGDQPQHF. This chain links TRBV7-9 with TRBJ1-5, with D possibly matching TRBD1 (6 bases). Germline assignment: CDR1 SEHNR and CDR2 FQNEAQ (reference sequence). CDR3 length equals 14 residues. V was clipped by 0 bases and J by 5 bases, with 8 bases between them.

This clone showed up just once. The V call is TRBV9, the J call TRBJ2-7, with D possibly matching TRBD1 (6 bases). The germline CDR1 and CDR2 sequences are SGDLS and YYNGEE. V was trimmed by 3 bases and J by 5 bases, leaving 18 bases between them. The CDR3 covers 15 residues. The CDR3 is CASSAGITQGNEQYF. The DNA for the CDR3 is TGTGCCAGCAGCGCTGGGATTACACAGGGAAACGAGCAGTACTTC.

The V call is TRBV5-1, the J call TRBJ2-3; TRBD2 is a possible D gene (6 bases). Germline assignment: CDR1 SGHRS and CDR2 YFSETQ. The CDR3 has 14 amino acids. V gave up 4 bases and J gave up 5 bases, with 14 bases separating them. CDR3: CASSPMGLRDTQYF. The CDR3 region has the DNA TGCGCCAGCAGCCCGATGGGACTCCGAGATACGCAGTATTTT. Supplemented by reference TRBV5-1 and TRBJ2-3, the full variable domain reads KAGVTQTPRYLIKTRGQQVTLSCSPISGHRSVSWYQQTPGQGLQFLFEYFSETQRNKGNFPGRFSGRQFSNSRSEMNVSTLELGDSALYLCASSPMGLRDTQYFGPGTRLTVL.

The chain uses TRBV6-1 and TRBJ2-6, with no clear D. Germline CDR1 and CDR2: MNHNS and SASEGT. The CDR3 has 13 residues. Trimming cost V 6 bases and J 1 base, with 4 bases left between them. In DNA, the CDR3 is TGTGCCAGCAGCCAGTCTGGGGCCAACGTCCTGACTTTC. Its protein product is CASSQSGANVLTF.

The V and J genes are TRBV6-5 and TRBJ2-5; 11 nucleotides line up with TRBD2. The J call may be mistaken, given a closer DNA end match to TRBJ2-7. The CDR3 totals 16 residues. CDR1 MNHEY and CDR2 SVGAGI come from the germline V gene. The CDR3 is CASSLSGTSGSYEQYF. Here the CDR3 DNA reads TGTGCCAGCAGTTTATCCGGGACTAGCGGTTCCTACGAGCAGTACTTC.

The CDR3 protein is CASKPGLAGTDTQYF. CDR3 bases: TGTGCCAGCAAACCGGGACTAGCGGGCACAGATACGCAGTATTTT. This sequence joins TRBV7-2 and TRBJ2-3; TRBD2 matches at 11 bases. The CDR3 has 15 amino acids. Trimming at V came to 7 bases and at J to 1 base, leaving 4 bases not matched to a gene. The germline V gene encodes CDR1 SGHTA and CDR2 FQGNSA. The whole variable domain, remainder taken from reference TRBV7-2 and TRBJ2-3, is GAGVSQSPSNKVTEKGKDVELRCDPISGHTALYWYRQSLGQGLEFLIYFQGNSAPDKSGLPSDRFSAERTGGSVSTLTIQRTQQEDSAVYLCASKPGLAGTDTQYFGPGTRLTVL.

The rearrangement uses TRBV4-1 and TRBJ2-2, with D uncertain. Trimming took 3 bases from V and 8 from J, leaving 4 bases between them. This CDR3 comprises 11 residues. Per germline, CDR1 MGHRA and CDR2 YSYEKL. This chain's CDR3 is CASSQAGELFF. DNA of the CDR3: TGCGCCAGCAGCCAGGCTGGGGAGCTGTTTTTT.

J is TRBJ1-2 and V is TRBV6-5; TRBD1 aligns across 11 bases. V gave up 2 bases and J gave up 8 bases; unmatched junction bases: 10. The CDR3 covers 16 residues. In germline, CDR1 is MNHEY, CDR2 SVGAGI. The CDR3 DNA reads as TGTGCCAGCAGTTACCACGGACAGGGGGCGATACGAGGCTACACCTTC. Translated, it gives CASSYHGQGAIRGYTF.

V usage is TRBV11-1 and J usage is TRBJ2-2; 7 nucleotides align to TRBD1. Germline V CDR1 and CDR2: SGHAT, FQDESV (reference sequence). Trimming cost V 6 bases and J 6 bases; bases outside gene matches: 4. CDR3 length: 13 amino acids. CDR3 nucleotides: TGTGCCAGCAGATACGACAGGGCCGGGGAGCTGTTTTTT. Translating gives CASRYDRAGELFF.